Presented here are 12 T cell receptor beta chains from one specimen sequenced in a study of blood T cell repertoires in COVID-19. Data came from immunoSEQ multiplex PCR; TCRdb stores just in-frame clones and leaves some out. The table shows around 94,000 clones, with about 90% occurring only once. Input material: peripheral blood. The receptors stem from a man aged 45-60 years with active COVID-19.

This rearrangement joins TRBV5-4 to TRBJ1-2, with TRBD1 matching over 9 bases. The ends lost 4 bases at V and 6 bases at J; junction bases unmatched: 16. Germline CDR1 reads SGHNT; CDR2 reads YYREEE (reference sequence). The CDR3 length is 17 residues. CDR3: CASSPPGLTGGFNGYTF. In DNA form, the CDR3 reads TGTGCCAGCAGCCCCCCGGGGTTGACAGGGGGTTTCAATGGCTACACCTTC.

The J gene is TRBJ2-7, the V gene TRBV6-5, with 8 bases identical to TRBD1. V shed 0 bases, J shed 7 bases, and the junction held 11 bases outside the gene matches. The CDR3 totals 16 residues. Germline V lookup: CDR1 MNHEY, CDR2 SVGAGI. CDR3 amino acids: CASSYSTPDRGGEQYF. CDR3 in DNA: TGTGCCAGCAGTTACTCTACCCCCGACAGGGGCGGGGAGCAGTACTTC.

The V call is TRBV18, the J call TRBJ2-7; TRBD1 matches 7 bases. The CDR3 covers 15 residues. CDR1 is KGHSH and CDR2 is LQKENI in the germline V gene. The V gene end was trimmed by 3 bases and the J gene end by 2 bases; junction bases not matched to a gene: 7. The DNA for the CDR3 is TGTGCCAGCTCACCTACCGGGACAGAGACCTACGAGCAGTACTTC. It yields the protein CASSPTGTETYEQYF.

The chain recombines TRBV24-1 with TRBJ2-1, with 9 bases identical to TRBD1. This CDR3 spans 14 amino acids. J was trimmed by 7 bases and V by 6 bases; bases with no gene match: 6. Germline CDR1 and CDR2: KGHDR and SFDVKD. As DNA, the CDR3 is TGTGCCACCAGTAACACAGGGACAGGGAATGAGCAGTTCTTC. Translated, it gives CATSNTGTGNEQFF.

The V and J genes are TRBV5-8 and TRBJ2-3, with D possibly being TRBD1 (5 bases). This CDR3 contains 16 residues. Germline CDR1 and CDR2: SGHTS and YDEGEE. Trimming cost V 1 base and J 6 bases, with 18 bases left between them. The CDR3 here is CASSLLGVYDGDTQYF. CDR3 nucleotides: TGTGCCAGCAGCTTGCTAGGGGTTTACGACGGCGATACGCAGTATTTT.

This chain connects TRBV11-2 to TRBJ2-1; TRBD2 aligns across 13 bases. V dropped 1 base and J dropped 6; count of bases not matched to a gene: 9. Germline V lookup: CDR1 SGHAT, CDR2 FQNNGV. This CDR3 is built from 18 residues. CDR3 loop: CASSLVGGTSGALNEQFF. The CDR3 nucleotides read TGTGCCAGCAGCTTAGTTGGCGGGACTAGCGGGGCACTCAATGAGCAGTTCTTC. The entire variable domain, with the rest obtained from reference TRBV11-2 and TRBJ2-1, is as follows: EAGVAQSPRYKIIEKRQSVAFWCNPISGHATLYWYQQILGQGPKLLIQFQNNGVVDDSQLPKDRFSAERLKGVDSTLKIQPAKLEDSAVYLCASSLVGGTSGALNEQFFGPGTRLTVL.

The chain couples TRBV30 to TRBJ1-6; TRBD1 matches at 8 bases. CDR3 length: 16 residues. Trimming at V came to 4 bases and at J to 4 bases, leaving 9 bases not matched to a gene. CDR1 is GTSNPN and CDR2 is SVGIG in the germline V gene (reference sequence). The CDR3 here is CAWNRGGLRYNSPLHF. The DNA for the CDR3 is TGTGCCTGGAACAGGGGGGGACTTCGGTATAATTCACCCCTCCACTTT.

J is TRBJ1-4 and V is TRBV5-4; 7 bases match TRBD1. Germline assignment: CDR1 SGHNT and CDR2 YYREEE (reference sequence). CDR3 length: 13 residues. J lost 6 bases, V lost 4 bases, and 3 bases had no gene match. In DNA form, the CDR3 reads TGTGCCAGCAGCCCCGGACAGGATGAAAAACTGTTTTTT. This codes for CASSPGQDEKLFF. The complete variable domain, with remaining parts taken from reference TRBV5-4 and TRBJ1-4, reads ETGVTQSPTHLIKTRGQQVTLRCSSQSGHNTVSWYQQALGQGPQFIFQYYREEENGRGNFPPRFSGLQFPNYSSELNVNALELDDSALYLCASSPGQDEKLFFGSGTQLSVL.

The rearrangement joins TRBV3-1 (or the pseudogene TRBV3-2) to TRBJ2-7; maybe TRBD2 (5 bases). Deletions cut 1 base from V and 9 bases from J, with 16 bases between. The germline gives CDR1 LGHDT, CDR2 YNNKEL (reference sequence). The CDR3 contains 14 residues. The CDR3 sequence: CASSQGRPPGMQYF. The CDR3 coding sequence is TGTGCCAGCAGCCAAGGTCGACCGCCCGGGATGCAGTACTTC.

The chain combines TRBV5-6 with TRBJ1-2, with D possibly TRBD1 on 5 matching bases. V lost 1 base and J 3 bases, leaving 13 bases between the germline ends. The germline CDR1 and CDR2 sequences are SGHDT and YYEEEE. There are 15 residues in the CDR3. DNA of the CDR3: TGTGCCAGCAGCTTGAATTCGGGGGTTTACTATGGCTACACCTTC. Its translation is CASSLNSGVYYGYTF.

This chain connects TRBV30 to TRBJ1-3, with a weak D call TRBD1 (5 bases). V shed 4 bases and J shed 2 bases, with 12 bases lying between them. Germline V lookup: CDR1 GTSNPN, CDR2 SVGIG (reference sequence). This CDR3 has 14 residues. The CDR3 spells CAWTVGGTGNTIYF. CDR3 sequence (DNA): TGTGCCTGGACCGTGGGGGGGACTGGAAACACCATATATTTT.

V is TRBV7-2 and J is TRBJ1-4, with unresolved D. CDR1 is SGHTA, CDR2 FQGNSA, per germline. The V gene lost 1 base and the J gene lost 7 bases, with 13 bases spanning the gap. The CDR3 is made up of 15 amino acids. CDR3 in DNA: TGTGCCAGCAGCTTAGTGGCCGGGTCTACTGAAAAACTGTTTTTT. It encodes CASSLVAGSTEKLFF.